The rows below give T cell receptor beta chains drawn from one sample of a study of shared clonotypes between healthy human individuals. Profiling relied on immunoSEQ multiplex PCR, and the TCRdb table lists in-frame clones only, not all of them. This table holds approximately 2.5 million clones, 93% found once. Sequences were obtained from naive CD4+ T cells from PBMCs. The receptors stem from a man between 18 and 29 years old in good health. Some clones in this sample may be carry-over from other donors' samples. CDR3s include the opening cysteine and the closing phenylalanine or tryptophan. D genes are given only for firm matches. A clone size is listed for some rows: how often the clone was seen (once, few, many), or a class if it is expanded.

d_call	v_call	clone_size	j_call	cdr3_nt	cdr3_aa
NA	TRBV7-3	NA	TRBJ2-1	TGTGCCAGCAGCCCGGACTGGAGCTTCTACAATGAGCAGTTCTTC	CASSPDWSFYNEQFF
TRBD2	TRBV5-5	NA	TRBJ2-7	TGTGCCAGCAGCTTGGGGCCAGCGGGAGGGACCTACGAGCAGTACTTC	CASSLGPAGGTYEQYF
NA	TRBV2	NA	TRBJ2-5	TGTGCCACTAAGACAGGGAGGGGGGAGACCCAGTACTTC	CATKTGRGETQYF
TRBD1	TRBV5-1	NA	TRBJ2-3	TGCGCCAGCAGCCTGCCCCGTACAGGGGGCACAGATACGCAGTATTTT	CASSLPRTGGTDTQYF
NA	TRBV6-1	NA	TRBJ1-1	TGTGCCAGCAGTGTAGCTCATACTGAAGCTTTCTTT	CASSVAHTEAFF
NA	TRBV7-2	NA	TRBJ1-5	TGTGCCAGCAGCTTAGAACTGGACCGGGTCGGTAGCAATCAGCCCCAGCATTTT	CASSLELDRVGSNQPQHF
TRBD2	TRBV7-3	NA	TRBJ2-3	TGTGCCAGCAGCACCGGGACTAGCGGGAGGGCCAGGGATACGCAGTATTTT	CASSTGTSGRARDTQYF
NA	TRBV19	once	TRBJ2-6	TGTGCCAGTAGACCCCCGAGGGTGTGGGGATACTCTGGGGCCAACGTCCTGACTTTC	CASRPPRVWGYSGANVLTF
NA	TRBV6-5	NA	TRBJ2-7	TGTGCCAGCAGTTACTCGAGGGAGCAGTACTTC	CASSYSREQYF
TRBD2	TRBV5-4	NA	TRBJ2-1	TGTGCCAGCAGCTTCCCGGGAGGGGACTACAATGAGCAGTTCTTC	CASSFPGGDYNEQFF
TRBD1	TRBV11-2	NA	TRBJ1-4	TGTGCCAGCAGCTGGAGGGACAGCGAAAAACTGTTTTTT	CASSWRDSEKLFF
NA	TRBV30	NA	TRBJ2-5	TGTGCCTGGAGTGTACAAGGGCCGCAAGAGACCCAGTACTTC	CAWSVQGPQETQYF
TRBD1	TRBV15	NA	TRBJ1-2	TGTGCCTCCAGCGGGACAGGTCCCTATGGCTACACCTTC	CASSGTGPYGYTF
NA	TRBV29-1	NA	TRBJ2-7	TGCAGCGTTGAACTAGGTCCGGGGAGCGAGCAGTACTTC	CSVELGPGSEQYF
TRBD1	TRBV28	NA	TRBJ1-2	TGTGCCAGCAGCTCACCGTCCCGGGACAGGGTAGAAGGCTACACCTTC	CASSSPSRDRVEGYTF
NA	TRBV28	NA	TRBJ2-7	TGTGCCAGCAGTTTATCCTACAGTGAATTCCCCTCCTACGAGCAGTACTTC	CASSLSYSEFPSYEQYF
NA	TRBV5-4	NA	TRBJ2-3	TGTGCCAGCAGGGTCGGACTACCTAGCACAGATACGCAGTATTTT	CASRVGLPSTDTQYF
TRBD2	TRBV7-2	NA	TRBJ2-7	TGTGCCAGCAGCTACCGGGGACTAGCGGGAGGAAACAACGAGCAGTACTTC	CASSYRGLAGGNNEQYF
TRBD2	TRBV28	NA	TRBJ2-4	TGTGCCAGCAGTTTGGGGAGCGGGAAAGGCTTCGGGACCAAAAACATTCAGTACTTC	CASSLGSGKGFGTKNIQYF
NA	TRBV6-5	NA	TRBJ2-7	TGTGCCAGCAGTTACTCCAGAGGCCCCTACGAGCAGTACTTC	CASSYSRGPYEQYF
NA	TRBV6-1	NA	TRBJ1-1	TGTGCCAGCAGAGATAGGTTTGAGGGCACTGAAGCTTTCTTT	CASRDRFEGTEAFF
NA	TRBV7-3	NA	TRBJ2-1	TGTGCCAGCAGCATCGGGGGTGGGGACGGTGAGCAGTTCTTC	CASSIGGGDGEQFF
TRBD1	TRBV11-2	NA	TRBJ1-1	TGTGCCAGCAGCTTAGAACTCCCGAGGGGGCCGGGGACTGAAGCTTTCTTT	CASSLELPRGPGTEAFF
NA	TRBV5-1	NA	TRBJ1-4	TGCGCCAGCAGCATCTTGTCAACTAATGAAAAACTGTTTTTT	CASSILSTNEKLFF